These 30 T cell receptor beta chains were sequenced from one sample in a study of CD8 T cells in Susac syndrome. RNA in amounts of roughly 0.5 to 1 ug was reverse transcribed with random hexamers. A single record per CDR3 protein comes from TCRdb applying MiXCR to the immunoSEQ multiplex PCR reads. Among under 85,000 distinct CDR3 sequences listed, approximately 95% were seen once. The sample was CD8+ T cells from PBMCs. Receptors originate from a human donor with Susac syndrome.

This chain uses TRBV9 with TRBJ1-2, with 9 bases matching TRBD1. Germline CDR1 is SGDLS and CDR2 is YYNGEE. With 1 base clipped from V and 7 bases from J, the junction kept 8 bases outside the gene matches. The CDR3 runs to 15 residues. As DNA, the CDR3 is TGTGCCAGCAGCGTACCAAGGACAGGGGAGGGTGGCTACACCTTC. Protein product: CASSVPRTGEGGYTF.

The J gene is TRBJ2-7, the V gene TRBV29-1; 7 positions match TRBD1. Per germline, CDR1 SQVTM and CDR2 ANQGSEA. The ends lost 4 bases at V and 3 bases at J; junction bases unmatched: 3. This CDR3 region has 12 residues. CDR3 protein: CSVVSGGYEQYF. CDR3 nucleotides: TGCAGCGTTGTTTCAGGGGGCTACGAGCAGTACTTC.

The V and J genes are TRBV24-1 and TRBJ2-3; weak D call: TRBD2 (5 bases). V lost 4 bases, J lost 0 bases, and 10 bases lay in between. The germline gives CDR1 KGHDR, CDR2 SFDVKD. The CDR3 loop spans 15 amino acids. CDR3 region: CATSERRASTDTQYF. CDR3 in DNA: TGTGCCACCAGTGAGAGGCGGGCTAGCACAGATACGCAGTATTTT.

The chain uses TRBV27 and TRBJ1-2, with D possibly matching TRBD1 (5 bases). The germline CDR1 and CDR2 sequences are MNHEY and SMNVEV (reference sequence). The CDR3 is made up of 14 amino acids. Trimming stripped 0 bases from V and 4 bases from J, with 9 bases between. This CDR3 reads CASSLSQGAYGYTF. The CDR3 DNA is TGTGCCAGCAGTTTATCCCAGGGCGCCTATGGCTACACCTTC.

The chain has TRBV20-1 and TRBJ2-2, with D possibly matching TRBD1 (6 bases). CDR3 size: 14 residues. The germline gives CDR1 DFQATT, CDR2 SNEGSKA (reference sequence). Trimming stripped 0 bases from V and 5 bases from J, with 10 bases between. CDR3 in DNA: TGCAGTGCTAGAGATCTAGGGGGAACCGGGGAGCTGTTTTTT. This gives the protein CSARDLGGTGELFF.

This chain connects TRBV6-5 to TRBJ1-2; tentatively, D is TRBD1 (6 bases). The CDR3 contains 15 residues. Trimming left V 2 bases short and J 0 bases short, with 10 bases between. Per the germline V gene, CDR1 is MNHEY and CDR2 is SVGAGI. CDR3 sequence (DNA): TGTGCCAGCAGTTACGGGCAGGGGCCTAACTATGGCTACACCTTC. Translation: CASSYGQGPNYGYTF.

The CDR3 loop is CASRMMRDRDYNEQFF. The CDR3 DNA sequence: TGTGCCAGCAGAATGATGCGGGACAGGGATTACAATGAGCAGTTCTTC. The genes are TRBV5-6 and TRBJ2-1, with TRBD1 matching 9 bases. V shed 5 bases, J shed 4 bases, and the junction held 10 bases outside the gene matches. Germline V gene sequence: CDR1 SGHDT, CDR2 YYEEEE. The CDR3 consists of 16 residues.

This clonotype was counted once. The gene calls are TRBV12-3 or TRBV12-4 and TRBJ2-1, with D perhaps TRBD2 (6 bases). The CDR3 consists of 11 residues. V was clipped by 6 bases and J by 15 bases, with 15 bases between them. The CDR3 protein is CASRPAGRAFF. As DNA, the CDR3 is TGTGCCAGCAGGCCGGCGGGACGTGCGTTCTTC.

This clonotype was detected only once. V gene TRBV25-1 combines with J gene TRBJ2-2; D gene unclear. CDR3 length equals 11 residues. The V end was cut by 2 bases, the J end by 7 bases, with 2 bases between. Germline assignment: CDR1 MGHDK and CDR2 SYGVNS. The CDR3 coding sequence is TGTGCCAGCAGTGAAATCGGGGAGCTGTTTTTT. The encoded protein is CASSEIGELFF.

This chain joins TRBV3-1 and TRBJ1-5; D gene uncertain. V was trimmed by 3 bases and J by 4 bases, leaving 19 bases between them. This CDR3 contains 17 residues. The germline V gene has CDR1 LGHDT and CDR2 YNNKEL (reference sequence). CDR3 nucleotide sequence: TGTGCCAGCAGCCACTCAAGACTCGGAGCCTTGAATCAGCCCCAGCATTTT. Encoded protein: CASSHSRLGALNQPQHF.

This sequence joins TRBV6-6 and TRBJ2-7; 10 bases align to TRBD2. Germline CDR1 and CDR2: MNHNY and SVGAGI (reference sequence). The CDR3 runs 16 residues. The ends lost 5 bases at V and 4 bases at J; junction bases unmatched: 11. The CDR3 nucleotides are TGTGCCAGCAGTCGCCGGCCTAGCGGGAGTCTATACGAGCAGTACTTC. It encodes CASSRRPSGSLYEQYF.

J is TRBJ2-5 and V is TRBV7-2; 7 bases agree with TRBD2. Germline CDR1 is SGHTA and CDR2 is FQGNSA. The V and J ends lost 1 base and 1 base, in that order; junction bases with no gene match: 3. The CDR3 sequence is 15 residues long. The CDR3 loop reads CASSLDGGSQETQYF. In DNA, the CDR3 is TGTGCCAGCAGCTTAGACGGGGGGTCCCAAGAGACCCAGTACTTC.

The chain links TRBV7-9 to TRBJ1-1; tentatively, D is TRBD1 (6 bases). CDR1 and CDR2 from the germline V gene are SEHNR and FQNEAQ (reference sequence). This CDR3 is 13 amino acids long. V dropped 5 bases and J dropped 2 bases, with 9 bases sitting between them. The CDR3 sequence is CASSPGTNTEAFF. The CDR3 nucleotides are TGTGCCAGCAGCCCCGGGACAAACACTGAAGCTTTCTTT.

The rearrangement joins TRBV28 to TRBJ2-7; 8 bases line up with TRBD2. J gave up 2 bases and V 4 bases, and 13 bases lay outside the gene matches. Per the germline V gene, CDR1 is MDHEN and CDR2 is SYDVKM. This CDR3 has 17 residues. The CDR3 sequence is CASSSPRLAGRTYEQYF. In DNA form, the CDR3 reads TGTGCCAGCAGTTCCCCTAGGTTAGCGGGACGAACCTACGAGCAGTACTTC.

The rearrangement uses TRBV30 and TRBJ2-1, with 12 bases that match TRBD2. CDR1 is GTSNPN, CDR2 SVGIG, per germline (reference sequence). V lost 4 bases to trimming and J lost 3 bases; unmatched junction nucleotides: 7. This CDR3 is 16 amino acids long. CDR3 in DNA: TGTGCCTGGACCCTACTAGCGGGAGGTGGCTACAATGAGCAGTTCTTC. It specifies CAWTLLAGGGYNEQFF.

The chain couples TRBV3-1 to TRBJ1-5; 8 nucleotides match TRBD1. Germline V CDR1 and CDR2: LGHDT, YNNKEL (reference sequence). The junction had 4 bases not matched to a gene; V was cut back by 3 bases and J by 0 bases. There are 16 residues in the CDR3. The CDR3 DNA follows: TGTGCCAGCAGCCAGACAGGGGATTATAGCAATCAGCCCCAGCATTTT. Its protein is CASSQTGDYSNQPQHF. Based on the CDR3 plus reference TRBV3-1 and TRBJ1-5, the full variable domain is DTAVSQTPKYLVTQMGNDKSIKCEQNLGHDTMYWYKQDSKKFLKIMFSYNNKELIINETVPNRFSPKSPDKAHLNLHINSLELGDSAVYFCASSQTGDYSNQPQHFGDGTRLSIL.

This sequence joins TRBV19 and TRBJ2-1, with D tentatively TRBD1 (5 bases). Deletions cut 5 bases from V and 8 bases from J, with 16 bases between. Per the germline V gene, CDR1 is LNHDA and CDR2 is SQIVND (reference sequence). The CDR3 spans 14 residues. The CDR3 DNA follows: TGTGCCAGTAGTCTCAGGGCGTATGAGGATGAGCAGTTCTTC. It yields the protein CASSLRAYEDEQFF. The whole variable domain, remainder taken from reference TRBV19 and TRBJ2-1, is DGGITQSPKYLFRKEGQNVTLSCEQNLNHDAMYWYRQDPGQGLRLIYYSQIVNDFQKGDIAEGYSVSREKKESFPLTVTSAQKNPTAFYLCASSLRAYEDEQFFGPGTRLTVL.

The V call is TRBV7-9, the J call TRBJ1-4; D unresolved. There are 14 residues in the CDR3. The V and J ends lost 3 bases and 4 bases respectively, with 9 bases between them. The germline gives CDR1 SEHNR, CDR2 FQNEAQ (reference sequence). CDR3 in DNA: TGTGCCAGCAGCTTGACGGTGAATAATGAAAAACTGTTTTTT. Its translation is CASSLTVNNEKLFF.

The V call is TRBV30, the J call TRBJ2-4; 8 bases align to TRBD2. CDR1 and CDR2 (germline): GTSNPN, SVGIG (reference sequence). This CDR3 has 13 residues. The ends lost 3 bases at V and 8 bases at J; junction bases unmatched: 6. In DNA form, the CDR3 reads TGTGCCTGGAGCCTCCGGGGGGGAGACATTCAGTACTTC. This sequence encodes CAWSLRGGDIQYF.

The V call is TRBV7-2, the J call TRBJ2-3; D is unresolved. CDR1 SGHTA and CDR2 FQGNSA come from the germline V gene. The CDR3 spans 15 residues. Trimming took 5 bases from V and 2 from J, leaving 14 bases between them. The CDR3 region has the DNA TGTGCCAGCAGCCCGATCGGGCTTGACACAGATACGCAGTATTTT. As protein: CASSPIGLDTDTQYF.

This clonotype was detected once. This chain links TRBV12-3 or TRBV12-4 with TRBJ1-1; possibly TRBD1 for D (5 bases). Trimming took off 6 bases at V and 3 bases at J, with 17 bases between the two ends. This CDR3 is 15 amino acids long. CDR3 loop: CASSLQLPRDTEAFF. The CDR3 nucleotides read TGTGCCAGCAGCCTACAACTCCCCAGGGACACTGAAGCTTTCTTT.

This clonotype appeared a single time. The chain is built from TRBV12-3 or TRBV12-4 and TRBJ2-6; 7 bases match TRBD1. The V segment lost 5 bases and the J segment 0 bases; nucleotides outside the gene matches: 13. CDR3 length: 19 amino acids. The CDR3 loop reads CASSASRQGTTSGANVLTF. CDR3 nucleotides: TGTGCCAGCAGTGCGTCCCGACAGGGAACAACCTCTGGGGCCAACGTCCTGACTTTC.

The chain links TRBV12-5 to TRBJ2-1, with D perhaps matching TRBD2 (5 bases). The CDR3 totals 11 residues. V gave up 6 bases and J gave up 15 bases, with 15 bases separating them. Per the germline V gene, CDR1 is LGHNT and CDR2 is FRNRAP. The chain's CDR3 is CASGSLGESFF. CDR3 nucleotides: TGTGCTAGTGGGTCCCTCGGGGAGTCGTTCTTC.

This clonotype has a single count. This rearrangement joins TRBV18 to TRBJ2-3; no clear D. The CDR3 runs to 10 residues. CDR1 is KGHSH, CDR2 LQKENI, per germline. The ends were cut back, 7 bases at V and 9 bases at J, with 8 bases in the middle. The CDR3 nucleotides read TGTGCCAGCTTCTCCGGAACGCAGTATTTT. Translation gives CASFSGTQYF. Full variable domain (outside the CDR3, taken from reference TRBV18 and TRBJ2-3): NAGVMQNPRHLVRRRGQEARLRCSPMKGHSHVYWYRQLPEEGLKFMVYLQKENIIDESGMPKERFSAEFPKEGPSILRIQQVVRGDSAAYFCASFSGTQYFGPGTRLTVL.

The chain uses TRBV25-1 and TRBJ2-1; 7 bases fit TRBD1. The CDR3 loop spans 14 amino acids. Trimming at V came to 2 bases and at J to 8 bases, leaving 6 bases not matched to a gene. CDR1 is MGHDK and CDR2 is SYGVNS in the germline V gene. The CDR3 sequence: CASSEEQGWYEQFF. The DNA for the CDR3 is TGTGCCAGCAGTGAAGAACAGGGGTGGTATGAGCAGTTCTTC.

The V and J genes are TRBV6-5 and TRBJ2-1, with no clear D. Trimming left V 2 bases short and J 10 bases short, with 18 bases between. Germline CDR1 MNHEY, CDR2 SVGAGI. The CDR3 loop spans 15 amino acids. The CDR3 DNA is TGTGCCAGCAGTTACGGGCAGGTCTCGTGGACGGAGCAGTTCTTC. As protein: CASSYGQVSWTEQFF.

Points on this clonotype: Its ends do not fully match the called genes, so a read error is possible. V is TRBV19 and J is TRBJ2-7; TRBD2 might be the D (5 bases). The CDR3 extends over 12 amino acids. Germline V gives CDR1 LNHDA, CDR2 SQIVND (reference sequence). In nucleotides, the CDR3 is TGTGCCAGTAGCCCGGACTCCGACGAGCAGTACTTC. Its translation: CASSPDSDEQYF.

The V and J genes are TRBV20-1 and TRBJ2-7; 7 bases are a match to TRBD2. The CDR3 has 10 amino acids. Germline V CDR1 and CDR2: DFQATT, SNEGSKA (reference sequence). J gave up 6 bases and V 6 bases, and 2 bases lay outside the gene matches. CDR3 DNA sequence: TGCAGTGCCCCGGGGGGCGAGCAGTACTTC. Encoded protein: CSAPGGEQYF.

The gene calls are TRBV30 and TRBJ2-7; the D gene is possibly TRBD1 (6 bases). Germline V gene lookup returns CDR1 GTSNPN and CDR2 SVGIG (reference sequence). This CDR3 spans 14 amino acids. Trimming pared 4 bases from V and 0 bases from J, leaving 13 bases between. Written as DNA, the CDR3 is TGTGCCTGGAATTTCCGGGACATCTCCTACGAGCAGTACTTC. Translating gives CAWNFRDISYEQYF.

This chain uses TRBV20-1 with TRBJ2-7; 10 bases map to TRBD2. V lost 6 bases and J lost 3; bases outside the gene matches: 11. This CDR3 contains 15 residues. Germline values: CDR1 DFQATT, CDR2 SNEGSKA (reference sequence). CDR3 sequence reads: CSARPTSGNFYEQYF. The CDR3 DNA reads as TGCAGTGCCAGACCAACTAGCGGGAACTTCTACGAGCAGTACTTC.